The clone carrying this T cell receptor beta chain was seen repeatedly, ten times or more. Its antigen remains unidentified. The record originates from a study of neurological immune-mediated disorders. Findings and limits, study-wide: No expanded-clone CDR3 amino acid sequence recurred across subjects, suggesting private TCR-beta repertoires.

Synthesis of cDNA was carried out by template-switch 5'RACE. The reaction used 10-nucleotide random UMIs. TCRdb reanalysed the 5' RACE reads using MiXCR and keeps one entry per CDR3 protein. The repertoire consists of 28,000 or so distinct CDR3 sequences, with more than 14% occurring once and the leading ten covering 25% to 35%. Germline CDR1 is DFQATT and CDR2 is SNEGSKA (reference sequence). Trimming removed 5 bases from V and 6 bases from J, with 23 bases in between. The CDR3 has 17 amino acids. The V call is TRBV20-1, the J call TRBJ1-6, with TRBD1 as a possible D gene (6 bases). The sample comprised PBMCs. This receptor was taken from a man in his sixties or seventies in good health. The CDR3 DNA sequence: TGCAGTGCTCCCATAGATCCCACAGGGAACCTTAATTCACCCCTCCACTTT. Encoded protein: CSAPIDPTGNLNSPLHF.